The 15 T cell receptor beta chains below all came from one sample that was sequenced in a study of T-cell memory formation after mild COVID-19. MiXCR, applied by TCRdb to the 5' RACE reads, yields one record per CDR3 protein. Among more than 70,000 distinct CDR3 sequences listed, approximately 15% were seen once. Specimen: PBMCs or a T cell subset sorted from them (not recorded which). These receptors were obtained from an adult woman who had mild COVID-19 (a few samples of this study predate the infection). Cell type and time point are not known.

The chain joins TRBV7-6 to TRBJ2-7; D unresolved. The CDR3 runs 13 residues. V dropped 4 bases and J dropped 0 bases, with 7 bases sitting between them. CDR1 SGHVS and CDR2 FNYEAQ come from the germline V gene. In nucleotides, the CDR3 is TGTGCCAGCAGCTCCGCGAGCTCCTACGAGCAGTACTTC. It is translated as CASSSASSYEQYF.

This rearrangement joins TRBV7-9 to TRBJ2-7; D gene ambiguous. The CDR3 sequence is 15 residues long. V lost 3 bases, J lost 0 bases, and 12 bases lay in between. From germline, CDR1 is SEHNR and CDR2 FQNEAQ (reference sequence). CDR3 sequence: CASSLAAPNSYEQYF. CDR3 coding DNA: TGTGCCAGCAGCTTGGCGGCACCTAACTCCTACGAGCAGTACTTC.

The chain has TRBV4-1 and TRBJ2-1; D uncertain. There are 15 residues in the CDR3. In germline, CDR1 is MGHRA, CDR2 YSYEKL. V lost 1 base and J lost 5, with 12 bases in between. CDR3 amino acids: CASSQAITGDNEQFF. The CDR3 DNA is TGCGCCAGCAGCCAAGCCATTACCGGCGACAATGAGCAGTTCTTC.

This clonotype occurred many times. The J gene is TRBJ2-7, the V gene TRBV5-1; the match to TRBD1 covers 9 bases. With 2 bases clipped from V and 4 bases from J, the junction kept 4 bases outside the gene matches. CDR1 is SGHRS and CDR2 is YFSETQ in the germline V gene. The CDR3 length is 14 residues. The CDR3 loop is CASSFEGTGYEQYF. The CDR3, as DNA: TGCGCCAGCAGCTTTGAAGGGACAGGGTACGAGCAGTACTTC.

The chain links TRBV5-1 to TRBJ2-7, with 9 bases that match TRBD2. The CDR3 contains 15 residues. The J segment lost 6 bases and the V segment lost 5 bases, leaving 12 bases of the junction unmatched. Germline values: CDR1 SGHRS, CDR2 YFSETQ. The CDR3 DNA sequence: TGCGCCAGCAGACTCCTTGGCGGGAGGGCCGCCGAGCAGTACTTC. Its protein is CASRLLGGRAAEQYF.

This clonotype was observed a handful of times. The chain employs TRBV6-2 or TRBV6-3 and TRBJ2-2; 7 bases agree with TRBD2. Trimming removed 10 bases from V and 4 bases from J; junction bases left unmatched: 9. The CDR3 covers 14 residues. The germline gives CDR1 MNHEY, CDR2 SVGEGT. As DNA, the CDR3 is TGTGCCACCCAACCCGGGGAGGGCACCGGGGAGCTGTTTTTT. Residues: CATQPGEGTGELFF.

This clonotype has more than one count but fewer than ten. The genes are TRBV7-9 and TRBJ2-7; no definite D call. Germline CDR1 SEHNR, CDR2 FQNEAQ (reference sequence). This CDR3 contains 17 residues. Trimming removed 5 bases at V and 1 base at J, with 21 bases between. CDR3 sequence: CASSLPTTPGESYEQYF. The CDR3, as DNA: TGTGCCAGCAGCCTCCCCACGACCCCAGGTGAATCCTACGAGCAGTACTTC.

This clonotype was detected only a few times. The V gene is TRBV4-2, the J gene TRBJ1-5; D is ambiguous. Germline V gene data show CDR1 as LGHNA and CDR2 as YNFKEQ. This CDR3 region has 15 residues. V shed 0 bases and J shed 3 bases, with 9 bases lying between them. This CDR3 reads CASSQEGQLNQPQHF. The CDR3 nucleotides are TGTGCCAGCAGCCAAGAAGGCCAGCTCAATCAGCCCCAGCATTTT.

This chain uses TRBV7-9 with TRBJ2-2; 14 nucleotides align to TRBD2. Trimming at V came to 4 bases and at J to 6 bases, leaving 10 bases not matched to a gene. The CDR3 totals 18 residues. In germline, CDR1 is SEHNR, CDR2 FQNEAQ (reference sequence). The CDR3 loop is CASSSLTSGRADAGELFF. The CDR3 DNA is TGTGCCAGCAGCTCTCTGACTAGCGGGAGGGCCGACGCCGGGGAGCTGTTTTTT.

This chain connects TRBV13 to TRBJ2-7; 9 bases fit TRBD2. After removal of 2 bases from V and 1 base from J, the junction contained 3 bases not matched to a gene. The CDR3 is 15 amino acids. Germline V lookup: CDR1 PRHDT, CDR2 FYEKMQ (reference sequence). The CDR3 region is CASSLRLAESYEQYF. CDR3 nucleotide sequence: TGTGCCAGCAGCTTAAGACTAGCGGAGTCCTACGAGCAGTACTTC.

This clonotype has a handful of counts. This chain uses TRBV7-9 with TRBJ2-2; TRBD1 might be the D (6 bases). The germline CDR1 and CDR2 sequences are SEHNR and FQNEAQ (reference sequence). The CDR3 has 12 residues. V was shortened by 3 bases and J by 11 bases, with 10 bases between the two germline ends. The CDR3 nucleotides are TGTGCCAGCAGCTTCGGGACAACCGAGCTGTTTTTT. This sequence encodes CASSFGTTELFF.

This clonotype turned up a few times. This rearrangement joins TRBV5-1 to TRBJ2-7; 11 positions match TRBD1. The length of the CDR3 is 15 residues. V lost 3 bases to trimming and J lost 3 bases; unmatched junction nucleotides: 5. Germline-derived CDR1 and CDR2 are SGHRS and YFSETQ. The CDR3 is CASSSGTGGIYEQYF. In nucleotides, the CDR3 is TGCGCCAGCAGCTCCGGGACAGGGGGTATCTACGAGCAGTACTTC.

The CDR3 region has the DNA TGTGCCAGCAGTTACGGGTTCGACAGGCGAACCTCCTACCAAGAGACCCAGTACTTC. Translated, it gives CASSYGFDRRTSYQETQYF. The chain has TRBV6-5 and TRBJ2-5; a weak D match, TRBD1 (6 bases). The CDR3 is 19 amino acids. The V and J ends lost 2 bases and 0 bases respectively, with 22 bases between them. Germline values: CDR1 MNHEY, CDR2 SVGAGI.

The chain recombines TRBV27 with TRBJ2-7; TRBD1 might be the D (6 bases). The germline V gene has CDR1 MNHEY and CDR2 SMNVEV (reference sequence). The CDR3 has 14 residues. Trimming stripped 6 bases from V and 1 base from J, with 13 bases between. DNA of the CDR3: TGTGCCAGCAGCCCCATCAGGGGATCCTACGAGCAGTACTTC. Translated, it gives CASSPIRGSYEQYF.

The chain recombines TRBV7-9 with TRBJ2-3, with D perhaps given as TRBD1 or TRBD2 (5 bases each). The CDR3 loop spans 15 amino acids. CDR1 and CDR2 (germline): SEHNR, FQNEAQ (reference sequence). V lost 6 bases and J 2 bases, leaving 15 bases between the germline ends. As DNA, the CDR3 is TGTGCCAGCAGAAGGGACGGAGGCTTCACAGATACGCAGTATTTT. This codes for CASRRDGGFTDTQYF.